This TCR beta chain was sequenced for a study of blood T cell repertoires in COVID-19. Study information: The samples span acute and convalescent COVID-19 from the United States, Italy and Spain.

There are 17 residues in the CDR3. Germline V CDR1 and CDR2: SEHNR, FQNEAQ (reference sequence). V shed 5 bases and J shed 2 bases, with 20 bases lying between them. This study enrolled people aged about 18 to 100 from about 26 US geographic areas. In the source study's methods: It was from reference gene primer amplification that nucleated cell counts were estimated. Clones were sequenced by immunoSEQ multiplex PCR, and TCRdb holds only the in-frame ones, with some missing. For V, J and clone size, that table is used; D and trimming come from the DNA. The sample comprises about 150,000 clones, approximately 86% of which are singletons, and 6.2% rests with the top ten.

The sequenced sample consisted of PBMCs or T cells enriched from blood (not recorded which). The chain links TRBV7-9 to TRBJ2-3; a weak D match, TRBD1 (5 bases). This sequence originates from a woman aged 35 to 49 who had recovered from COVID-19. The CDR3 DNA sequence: TGTGCCAGCAGCCTCACACTGGGGCAGGCGAACACAGATACGCAGTATTTT. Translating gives CASSLTLGQANTDTQYF.